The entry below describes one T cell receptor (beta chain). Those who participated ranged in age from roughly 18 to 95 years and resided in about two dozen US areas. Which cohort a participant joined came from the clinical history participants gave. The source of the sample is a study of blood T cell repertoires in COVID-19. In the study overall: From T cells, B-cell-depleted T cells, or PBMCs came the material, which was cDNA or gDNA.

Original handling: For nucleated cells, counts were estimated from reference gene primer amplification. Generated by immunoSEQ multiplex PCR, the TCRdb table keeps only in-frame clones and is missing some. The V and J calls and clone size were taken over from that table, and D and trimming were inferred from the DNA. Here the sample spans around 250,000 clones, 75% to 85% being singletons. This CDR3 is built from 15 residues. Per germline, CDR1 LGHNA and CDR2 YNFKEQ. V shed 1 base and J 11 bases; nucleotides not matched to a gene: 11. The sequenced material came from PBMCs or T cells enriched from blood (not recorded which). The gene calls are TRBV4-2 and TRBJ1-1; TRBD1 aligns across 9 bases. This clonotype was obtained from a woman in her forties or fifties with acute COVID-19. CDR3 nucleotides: TGTGCCAGCAGCCAAGGGGATGGGATCGGACAGGGGGCTTTCTTT. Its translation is CASSQGDGIGQGAFF.